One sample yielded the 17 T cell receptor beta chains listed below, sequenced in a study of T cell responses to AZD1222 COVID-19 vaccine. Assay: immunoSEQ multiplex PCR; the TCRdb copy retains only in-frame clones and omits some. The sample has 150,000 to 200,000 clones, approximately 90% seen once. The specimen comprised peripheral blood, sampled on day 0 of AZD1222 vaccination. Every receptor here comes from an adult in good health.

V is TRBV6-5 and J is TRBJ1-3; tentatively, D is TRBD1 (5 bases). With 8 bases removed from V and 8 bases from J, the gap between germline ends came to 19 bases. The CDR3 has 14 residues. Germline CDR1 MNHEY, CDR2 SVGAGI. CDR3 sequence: CASRGREYGHTIYF. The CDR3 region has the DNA TGTGCCAGCCGGGGCCGGGAGTACGGCCACACCATATATTTT.

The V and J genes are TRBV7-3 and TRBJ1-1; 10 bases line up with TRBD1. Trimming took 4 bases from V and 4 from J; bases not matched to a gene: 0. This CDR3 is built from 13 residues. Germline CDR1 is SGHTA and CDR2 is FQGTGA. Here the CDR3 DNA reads TGTGCCAGCAGCTGGACAGGGGGCACTGAAGCTTTCTTT. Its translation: CASSWTGGTEAFF.

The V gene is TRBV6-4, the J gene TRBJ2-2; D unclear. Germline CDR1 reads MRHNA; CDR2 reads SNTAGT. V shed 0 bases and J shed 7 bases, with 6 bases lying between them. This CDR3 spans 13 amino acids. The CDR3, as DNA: TGTGCCAGCAGTGACTCGGCGAGCGGGGAGCTGTTTTTT. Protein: CASSDSASGELFF.

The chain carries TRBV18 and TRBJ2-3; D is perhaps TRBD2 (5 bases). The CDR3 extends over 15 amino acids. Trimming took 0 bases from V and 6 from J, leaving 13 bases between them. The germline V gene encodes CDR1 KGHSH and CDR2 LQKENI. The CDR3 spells CASSPPTGSRDTQYF. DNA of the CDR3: TGTGCCAGCTCACCACCTACGGGGAGCAGGGATACGCAGTATTTT.

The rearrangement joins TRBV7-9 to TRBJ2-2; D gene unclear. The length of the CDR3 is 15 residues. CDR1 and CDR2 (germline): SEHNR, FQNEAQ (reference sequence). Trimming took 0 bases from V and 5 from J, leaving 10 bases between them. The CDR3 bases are TGTGCCAGCAGCTTAGCTAGGAGTGGGACCGGGGAGCTGTTTTTT. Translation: CASSLARSGTGELFF. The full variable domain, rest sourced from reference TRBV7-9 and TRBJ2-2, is DTGVSQNPRHKITKRGQNVTFRCDPISEHNRLYWYRQTLGQGPEFLTYFQNEAQLEKSRLLSDRFSAERPKGSFSTLEIQRTEQGDSAMYLCASSLARSGTGELFFGEGSRLTVL.

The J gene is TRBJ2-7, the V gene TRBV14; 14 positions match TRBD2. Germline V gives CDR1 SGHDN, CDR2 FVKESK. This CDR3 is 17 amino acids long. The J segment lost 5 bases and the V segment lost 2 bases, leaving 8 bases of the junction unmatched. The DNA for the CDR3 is TGTGCCAGCAGCCAAAGCAGGGGACTAGCGGGAGACCACGAGCAGTACTTC. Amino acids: CASSQSRGLAGDHEQYF.

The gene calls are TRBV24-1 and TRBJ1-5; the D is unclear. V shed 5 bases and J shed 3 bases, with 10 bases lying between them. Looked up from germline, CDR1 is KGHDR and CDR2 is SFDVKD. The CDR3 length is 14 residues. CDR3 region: CATSVGGDNQPQHF. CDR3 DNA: TGTGCCACCAGTGTGGGAGGCGACAATCAGCCCCAGCATTTT.

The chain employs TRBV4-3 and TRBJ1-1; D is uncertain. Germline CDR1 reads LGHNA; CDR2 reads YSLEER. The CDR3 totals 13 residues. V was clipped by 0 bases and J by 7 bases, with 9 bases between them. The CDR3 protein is CASSQEVGGEAFF. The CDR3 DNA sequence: TGCGCCAGCAGCCAAGAGGTAGGAGGTGAAGCTTTCTTT.

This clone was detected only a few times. Written as DNA, the CDR3 is TGTGCCAGCAGCTCAGTCGGACGCGTTAACTATGGCTACACCTTC. Translation: CASSSVGRVNYGYTF. The chain is built from TRBV7-9 and TRBJ1-2; D gene unclear. Looked up from germline, CDR1 is SEHNR and CDR2 is FQNEAQ (reference sequence). V gave up 4 bases and J gave up 1 base, with 13 bases separating them. The CDR3 totals 15 residues.

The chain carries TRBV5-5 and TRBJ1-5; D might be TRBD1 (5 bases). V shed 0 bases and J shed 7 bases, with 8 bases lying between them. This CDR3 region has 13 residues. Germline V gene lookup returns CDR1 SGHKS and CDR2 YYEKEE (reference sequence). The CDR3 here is CASSLEGRQPQHF. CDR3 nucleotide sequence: TGTGCCAGCAGCTTGGAGGGGAGACAGCCCCAGCATTTT.

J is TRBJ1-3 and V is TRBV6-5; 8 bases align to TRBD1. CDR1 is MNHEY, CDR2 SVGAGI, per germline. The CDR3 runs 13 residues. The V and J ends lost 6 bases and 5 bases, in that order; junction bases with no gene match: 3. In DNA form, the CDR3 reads TGTGCCAGCAGACCAGGGGGCAGAAACACCATATATTTT. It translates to CASRPGGRNTIYF.

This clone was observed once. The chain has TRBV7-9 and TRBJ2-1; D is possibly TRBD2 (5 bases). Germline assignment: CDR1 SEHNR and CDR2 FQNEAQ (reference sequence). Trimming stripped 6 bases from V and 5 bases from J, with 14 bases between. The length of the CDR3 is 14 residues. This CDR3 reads CASSRTRGDNEQFF. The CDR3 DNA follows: TGTGCCAGCAGTAGAACTCGGGGAGACAATGAGCAGTTCTTC.

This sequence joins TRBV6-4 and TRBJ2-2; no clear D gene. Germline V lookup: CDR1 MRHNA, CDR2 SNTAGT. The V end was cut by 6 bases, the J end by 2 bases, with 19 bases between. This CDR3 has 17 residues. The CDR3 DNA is TGTGCCAGCAGCCGAAATGTTCAGGAGCTTAACACCGGGGAGCTGTTTTTT. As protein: CASSRNVQELNTGELFF.

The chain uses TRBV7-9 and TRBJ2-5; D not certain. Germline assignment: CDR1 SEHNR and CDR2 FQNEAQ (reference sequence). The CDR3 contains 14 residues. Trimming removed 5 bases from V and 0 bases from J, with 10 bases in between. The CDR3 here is CASSPQSHQETQYF. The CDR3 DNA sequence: TGTGCCAGCAGCCCCCAAAGCCACCAAGAGACCCAGTACTTC.

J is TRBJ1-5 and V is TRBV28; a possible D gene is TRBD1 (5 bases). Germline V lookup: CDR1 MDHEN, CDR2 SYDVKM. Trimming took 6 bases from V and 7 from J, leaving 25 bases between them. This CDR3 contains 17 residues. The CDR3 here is CASSLGVRRKGYQPQHF. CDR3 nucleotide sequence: TGTGCCAGCAGCTTGGGGGTTCGGAGAAAGGGATACCAGCCCCAGCATTTT.

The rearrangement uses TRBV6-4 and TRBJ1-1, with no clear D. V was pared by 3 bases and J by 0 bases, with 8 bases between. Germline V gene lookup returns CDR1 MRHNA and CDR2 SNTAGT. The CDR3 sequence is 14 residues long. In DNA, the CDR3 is TGTGCCAGCAGTGAAGACGAACTGAACACTGAAGCTTTCTTT. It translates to CASSEDELNTEAFF.

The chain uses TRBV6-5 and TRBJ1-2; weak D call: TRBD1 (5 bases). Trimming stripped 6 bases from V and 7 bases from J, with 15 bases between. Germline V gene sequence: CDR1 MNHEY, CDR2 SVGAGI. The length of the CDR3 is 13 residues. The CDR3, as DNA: TGTGCCAGCAGAATGGGGGGGGTAGGTGGCTACACCTTC. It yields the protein CASRMGGVGGYTF.